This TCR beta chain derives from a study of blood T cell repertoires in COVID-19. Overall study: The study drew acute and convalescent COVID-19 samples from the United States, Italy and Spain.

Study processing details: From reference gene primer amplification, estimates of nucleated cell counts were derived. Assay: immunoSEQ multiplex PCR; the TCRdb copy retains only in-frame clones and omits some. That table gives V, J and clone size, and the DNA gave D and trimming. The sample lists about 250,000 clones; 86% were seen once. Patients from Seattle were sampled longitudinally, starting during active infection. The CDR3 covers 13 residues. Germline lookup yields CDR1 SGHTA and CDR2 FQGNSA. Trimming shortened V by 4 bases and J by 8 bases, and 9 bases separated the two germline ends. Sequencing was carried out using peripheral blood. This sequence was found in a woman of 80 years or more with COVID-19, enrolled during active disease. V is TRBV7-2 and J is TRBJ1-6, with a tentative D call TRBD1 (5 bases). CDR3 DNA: TGTGCCAGCAGCTCTCTGACAGATTCACCCCTCCACTTT. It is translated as CASSSLTDSPLHF. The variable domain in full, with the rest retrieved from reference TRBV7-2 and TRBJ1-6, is GAGVSQSPSNKVTEKGKDVELRCDPISGHTALYWYRQSLGQGLEFLIYFQGNSAPDKSGLPSDRFSAERTGGSVSTLTIQRTQQEDSAVYLCASSSLTDSPLHFGNGTRLTVT.